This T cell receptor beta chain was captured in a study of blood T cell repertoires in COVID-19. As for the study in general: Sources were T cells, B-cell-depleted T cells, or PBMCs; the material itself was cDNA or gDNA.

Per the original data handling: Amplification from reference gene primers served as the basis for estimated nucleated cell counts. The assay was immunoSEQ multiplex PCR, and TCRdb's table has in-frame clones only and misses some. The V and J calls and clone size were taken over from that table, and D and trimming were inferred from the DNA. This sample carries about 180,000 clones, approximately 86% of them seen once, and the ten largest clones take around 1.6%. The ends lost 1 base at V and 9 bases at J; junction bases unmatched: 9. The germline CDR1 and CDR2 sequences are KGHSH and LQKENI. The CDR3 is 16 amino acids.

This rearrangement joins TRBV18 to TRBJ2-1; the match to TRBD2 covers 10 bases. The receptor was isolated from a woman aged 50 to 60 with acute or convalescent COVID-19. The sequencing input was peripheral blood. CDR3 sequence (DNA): TGTGCCAGCTCACCACTACGGACTAGCGGAGAGAGTGAGCAGTTCTTC. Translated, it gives CASSPLRTSGESEQFF.